These 19 T cell receptor beta chains originate from one sample sequenced in a study of long-term antiretroviral therapy in people with HIV. The immunoSEQ assay was v3.0, run at survey level. The assay was immunoSEQ multiplex PCR, and TCRdb's table has in-frame clones only and misses some. The repertoire holds approximately 20,000 clones, with around three quarters as singletons. Sequences were derived from unsorted PBMCs, sampled 2.2 years after starting antiretroviral therapy. The receptors stem from a man aged 45 to 65 with HIV.

This clone was seen a single time. The rearrangement joins TRBV7-3 to TRBJ2-3; D remains ambiguous. This CDR3 comprises 13 residues. Germline V lookup: CDR1 SGHTA, CDR2 FQGTGA. Deletions cut 5 bases from V and 1 base from J, with 7 bases between. CDR3 DNA: TGTGCCAGCAGCCCTCGAGGCACAGATACGCAGTATTTT. Amino acid sequence: CASSPRGTDTQYF.

The chain couples TRBV2 to TRBJ2-3; D perhaps matches TRBD1 (5 bases). Between the trimmed V and J ends, which lost 6 bases and 2 bases, there was a span of 15 bases. The CDR3 runs 15 residues. Germline V lookup: CDR1 SNHLY, CDR2 FYNNEI. CDR3 amino acids: CASRTAWGLTDTQYF. The CDR3 nucleotides are TGTGCCAGCAGAACGGCCTGGGGCCTCACAGATACGCAGTATTTT.

V is TRBV2 and J is TRBJ1-6; D gene unclear. CDR1 is SNHLY, CDR2 FYNNEI, per germline. Trimming shortened V by 6 bases and J by 7 bases, and 13 bases separated the two germline ends. The CDR3 has 14 residues. Here the CDR3 reads CASRIGRPNSPLHF. The CDR3 bases are TGTGCCAGCAGAATTGGACGGCCAAATTCACCCCTCCACTTT. Variable domain in full (rest from reference TRBV2 and TRBJ1-6): EPEVTQTPSHQVTQMGQEVILRCVPISNHLYFYWYRQILGQKVEFLVSFYNNEISEKSEIFDDQFSVERPDGSNFTLKIRSTKLEDSAMYFCASRIGRPNSPLHFGNGTRLTVT.

This chain links TRBV28 with TRBJ2-1; TRBD1 aligns across 8 bases. The germline gives CDR1 MDHEN, CDR2 SYDVKM. Trimming at V came to 0 bases and at J to 10 bases, leaving 5 bases not matched to a gene. The CDR3 is made up of 14 amino acids. The CDR3 DNA follows: TGTGCCAGCAGTTTATGGGACAGGGCTGGAGAGCAGTTCTTC. This sequence encodes CASSLWDRAGEQFF.

The chain joins TRBV7-2 to TRBJ2-2, with D possibly being TRBD2 (5 bases). In germline, CDR1 is SGHTA, CDR2 FQGNSA. Between the trimmed V and J ends, which lost 5 bases and 6 bases, there was a span of 19 bases. The CDR3 runs to 16 residues. The CDR3 protein is CASSALGLVNPGELFF. The CDR3 DNA reads TGTGCCAGCAGCGCCCTAGGACTCGTGAATCCCGGGGAGCTGTTTTTT. Using reference TRBV7-2 and TRBJ2-2 for the parts outside the CDR3, the full variable domain is GAGVSQSPSNKVTEKGKDVELRCDPISGHTALYWYRQSLGQGLEFLIYFQGNSAPDKSGLPSDRFSAERTGGSVSTLTIQRTQQEDSAVYLCASSALGLVNPGELFFGEGSRLTVL.

V and J are TRBV5-8 and TRBJ2-2, with TRBD2 matching 8 bases. Germline CDR1 SGHTS, CDR2 YDEGEE. The CDR3 consists of 14 residues. J was trimmed by 7 bases and V by 3 bases; bases with no gene match: 5. In nucleotides, the CDR3 is TGTGCCAGCAGCTCCTCTAGCGGGCTCGGGGAGCTGTTTTTT. Its protein product is CASSSSSGLGELFF.

CDR3 loop: CASSLTFGEQFF. CDR3 DNA sequence: TGCGCCAGCAGCCTGACCTTCGGTGAGCAGTTCTTC. This chain uses TRBV4-1 with TRBJ2-1; D not resolved. Germline V gene sequence: CDR1 MGHRA, CDR2 YSYEKL. This CDR3 contains 12 residues. Trimming pared 4 bases from V and 9 bases from J, leaving 10 bases between.

The chain is built from TRBV28 and TRBJ2-5; 7 bases are shared with TRBD1. The CDR3 extends over 12 amino acids. V was clipped by 5 bases and J by 6 bases; unmatched bases: 3. CDR1 is MDHEN and CDR2 is SYDVKM in the germline V gene. The CDR3 reads CASSPGQQTQYF. For the CDR3, the DNA is TGTGCCAGCAGTCCGGGACAGCAGACCCAGTACTTC.

The chain carries TRBV27 and TRBJ2-7, with D perhaps TRBD2 (6 bases). CDR3 length: 13 amino acids. Germline V CDR1 and CDR2: MNHEY, SMNVEV (reference sequence). Trimming removed 6 bases from V and 3 bases from J, with 12 bases in between. CDR3 residues: CASSRGRSYEQYF. The CDR3 coding sequence is TGTGCCAGCAGCCGGGGGAGAAGCTACGAGCAGTACTTC.

This clone came up once. The chain uses TRBV4-3 and TRBJ2-2; TRBD2 might be the D (5 bases). Trimming left V 5 bases short and J 8 bases short, with 9 bases between. This CDR3 comprises 12 residues. Per the germline V gene, CDR1 is LGHNA and CDR2 is YSLEER. The chain's CDR3 is CASSAREGELFF. The DNA for the CDR3 is TGCGCCAGCAGCGCTCGGGAAGGGGAGCTGTTTTTT.

This clone was recorded a few times. Other DNA sequences in the same sample also yield this CDR3. V gene TRBV4-3 combines with J gene TRBJ2-1; D possibly corresponds to TRBD2 (5 bases). Germline V gives CDR1 LGHNA, CDR2 YSLEER. V was cut by 4 bases and J by 10 bases, with 11 bases left in between. The CDR3 loop spans 12 amino acids. CDR3 coding DNA: TGCGCCAGCAGCCCGGCGGGCAACGAGCAGTTCTTC. Translated: CASSPAGNEQFF.

The V and J genes are TRBV7-2 and TRBJ2-3; D could derive from TRBD1 or TRBD2 (5 bases each). From germline, CDR1 is SGHTA and CDR2 FQGNSA. Trimming left V 3 bases short and J 7 bases short, with 11 bases between. This CDR3 has 13 amino acids. CDR3 sequence: CASSFGASNTQYF. The CDR3 bases are TGTGCCAGCAGCTTCGGGGCCTCGAATACGCAGTATTTT.

The chain uses TRBV19 and TRBJ1-6; a weak D match, TRBD1 (5 bases). CDR3 length: 14 amino acids. Trimming stripped 6 bases from V and 9 bases from J, with 15 bases between. Germline CDR1 LNHDA, CDR2 SQIVND (reference sequence). The CDR3 coding sequence is TGTGCCAGTAGCAACCTCGGGACGACTTCACCCCTCCACTTT. Translating gives CASSNLGTTSPLHF.

The CDR3 DNA is TGTGCCAGCAGCTTAGTCCCTAGCGGGTTCTACAATGAGCAGTTCTTC. It is translated as CASSLVPSGFYNEQFF. The chain couples TRBV11-2 to TRBJ2-1; 8 bases are a match to TRBD2. V lost 1 base to trimming and J lost 3 bases; unmatched junction nucleotides: 5. The CDR3 consists of 16 residues. Germline V CDR1 and CDR2: SGHAT, FQNNGV. Together with reference TRBV11-2 and TRBJ2-1, the CDR3 gives the full variable domain: EAGVAQSPRYKIIEKRQSVAFWCNPISGHATLYWYQQILGQGPKLLIQFQNNGVVDDSQLPKDRFSAERLKGVDSTLKIQPAKLEDSAVYLCASSLVPSGFYNEQFFGPGTRLTVL.

This clone was seen a single time. V and J are TRBV7-2 and TRBJ2-7; tentatively, D is TRBD2 (5 bases). CDR1 SGHTA and CDR2 FQGNSA come from the germline V gene. Trimming shortened V by 5 bases and J by 4 bases, and 18 bases separated the two germline ends. The CDR3 sequence is 15 residues long. The CDR3 spells CASSVNRGASYEQYF. The CDR3 DNA sequence: TGTGCCAGCAGCGTAAACCGGGGAGCTTCTTACGAGCAGTACTTC. Supplemented by reference TRBV7-2 and TRBJ2-7, the full variable domain reads GAGVSQSPSNKVTEKGKDVELRCDPISGHTALYWYRQSLGQGLEFLIYFQGNSAPDKSGLPSDRFSAERTGGSVSTLTIQRTQQEDSAVYLCASSVNRGASYEQYFGPGTRLTVT.

The J gene is TRBJ2-3, the V gene TRBV7-9; no reliable D call. The CDR3 has 12 residues. Trimming cost V 2 bases and J 7 bases, with 7 bases left between them. CDR1 and CDR2 (germline): SEHNR, FQNEAQ (reference sequence). The chain's CDR3 is CASSLPWNTQYF. CDR3 nucleotide sequence: TGTGCCAGCAGCTTACCGTGGAATACGCAGTATTTT. The complete variable domain, with remaining parts taken from reference TRBV7-9 and TRBJ2-3, reads DTGVSQNPRHKITKRGQNVTFRCDPISEHNRLYWYRQTLGQGPEFLTYFQNEAQLEKSRLLSDRFSAERPKGSFSTLEIQRTEQGDSAMYLCASSLPWNTQYFGPGTRLTVL.

The chain combines TRBV27 with TRBJ2-1; 9 bases line up with TRBD1. V gave up 6 bases and J gave up 3 bases; unmatched junction bases: 3. Germline assignment: CDR1 MNHEY and CDR2 SMNVEV (reference sequence). This CDR3 spans 14 amino acids. CDR3: CASSWDRDYNEQFF. In DNA, the CDR3 is TGTGCCAGCAGCTGGGACAGGGACTACAATGAGCAGTTCTTC.

This clone showed up just a few times. The V call is TRBV19, the J call TRBJ1-5; a weak D match, TRBD1 (6 bases). The germline gives CDR1 LNHDA, CDR2 SQIVND (reference sequence). This CDR3 is 14 amino acids long. Trimming took 10 bases from V and 5 from J, leaving 18 bases between them. The CDR3 here is CATSWRGGDQPQHF. CDR3 in DNA: TGTGCCACCTCTTGGAGGGGGGGAGATCAGCCCCAGCATTTT.

V and J are TRBV5-4 and TRBJ2-3; D call uncertain. The CDR3 runs to 15 residues. Deletions cut 0 bases from V and 1 base from J, with 9 bases between. Germline V gene sequence: CDR1 SGHNT, CDR2 YYREEE (reference sequence). CDR3 residues: CASSLEGYGTDTQYF. DNA of the CDR3: TGTGCCAGCAGCTTGGAGGGATACGGCACAGATACGCAGTATTTT.